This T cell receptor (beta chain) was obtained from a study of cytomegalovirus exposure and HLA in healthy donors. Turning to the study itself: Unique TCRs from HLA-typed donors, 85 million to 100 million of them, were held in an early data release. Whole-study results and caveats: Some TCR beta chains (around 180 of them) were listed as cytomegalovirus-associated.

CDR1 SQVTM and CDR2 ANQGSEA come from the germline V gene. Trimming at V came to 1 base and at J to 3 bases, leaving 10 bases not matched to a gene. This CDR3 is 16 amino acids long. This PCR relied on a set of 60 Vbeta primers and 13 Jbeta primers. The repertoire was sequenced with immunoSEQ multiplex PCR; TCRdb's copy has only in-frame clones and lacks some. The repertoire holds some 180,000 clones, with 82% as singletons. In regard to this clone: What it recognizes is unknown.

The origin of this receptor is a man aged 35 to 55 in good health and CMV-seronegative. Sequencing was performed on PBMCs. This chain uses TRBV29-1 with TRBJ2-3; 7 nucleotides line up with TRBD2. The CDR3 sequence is CSVEGVVTGGTDTQYF. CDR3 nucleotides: TGCAGCGTTGAAGGCGTCGTCACGGGAGGAACAGATACGCAGTATTTT.